This TCR beta chain emerged from a study of high-grade serous ovarian cancer treatment subgroups. Study as a whole: Samples averaged roughly 15,000 reads and 6,900 or so unique TCR beta rearrangements.

Assay used: immunoSEQ multiplex PCR; TCRdb lists only in-frame clones, some missing. Altogether thousands of clones are present, more than 60% being singletons, with the ten largest covering roughly 10%. The tumor samples were collected prior to definitive surgery or chemotherapy. The length of the CDR3 is 13 residues. CDR1 and CDR2 (germline): MDHEN, SYDVKM. Trimming took 6 bases from V and 2 from J, leaving 10 bases between them. As regards this clone: What it recognizes is unknown.

General study points: TCR relatedness rose with neoantigen level and trended with mutation load. Repertoire similarity ranged about 0.095 to 0.79 between tumors of one patient. These tumor repertoires lack spatial information from bulk sequencing.

This chain joins TRBV28 and TRBJ2-5, with a tentative D call TRBD2 (6 bases). The sample taken for sequencing was tumor tissue. The clonotype comes from a human donor with high-grade serous ovarian cancer. CDR3 nucleotides: TGTGCCAGCAGAGGGGCGGGGCAAGAGACCCAGTACTTC. Its protein is CASRGAGQETQYF. The variable domain in full, completed from reference TRBV28 and TRBJ2-5, reads DVKVTQSSRYLVKRTGEKVFLECVQDMDHENMFWYRQDPGLGLRLIYFSYDVKMKEKGDIPEGYSVSREKKERFSLILESASTNQTSMYLCASRGAGQETQYFGPGTRLLVL.